The entry below gives a single TCR beta chain sequence along with its context. This specimen comes from a study of blood T cell repertoires in COVID-19. The germline CDR1 and CDR2 sequences are SGHTA and FQGTGA. There are 15 residues in the CDR3. Trimming cost V 0 bases and J 7 bases, with 16 bases left between them. Per the original methods: Cell counts per sample came from amplifying reference gene primers. The data were produced by immunoSEQ multiplex PCR, yet TCRdb's version contains in-frame clones alone and is incomplete. V and J calls and clone size come straight from that table; D and trimming were deduced from the DNA. The profile shows a few hundred thousand clones, about nine tenths of them singletons.

The sequencing input was peripheral blood. The V gene is TRBV7-3, the J gene TRBJ2-7; possibly TRBD2 for D (6 bases). This sequence was found in a woman aged 50 to 60 with COVID-19, enrolled during active disease. The CDR3, as DNA: TGTGCCAGCAGCTTAACGGGGGGAGGTTCGGGTGAGCAGTACTTC. Translation: CASSLTGGGSGEQYF.